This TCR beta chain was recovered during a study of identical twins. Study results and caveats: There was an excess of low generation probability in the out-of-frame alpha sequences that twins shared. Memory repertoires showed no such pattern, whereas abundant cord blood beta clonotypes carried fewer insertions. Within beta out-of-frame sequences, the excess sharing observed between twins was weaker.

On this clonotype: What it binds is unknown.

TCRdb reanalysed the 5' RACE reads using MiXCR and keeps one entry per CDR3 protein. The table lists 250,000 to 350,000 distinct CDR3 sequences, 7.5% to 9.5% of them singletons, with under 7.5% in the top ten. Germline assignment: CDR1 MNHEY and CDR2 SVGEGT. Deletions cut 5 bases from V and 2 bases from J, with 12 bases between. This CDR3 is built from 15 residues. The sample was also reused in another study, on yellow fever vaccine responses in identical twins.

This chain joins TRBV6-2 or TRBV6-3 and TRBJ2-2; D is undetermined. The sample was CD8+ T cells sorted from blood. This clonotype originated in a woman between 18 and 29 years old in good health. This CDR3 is CASSTESTNTGELFF. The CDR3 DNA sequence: TGTGCCAGCAGTACCGAGTCCACCAACACCGGGGAGCTGTTTTTT.